This T cell receptor (beta chain) was recovered during a study of blood T cell repertoires in COVID-19. Study-wide background: Sources were T cells, B-cell-depleted T cells, or PBMCs; the material itself was cDNA or gDNA.

This study enrolled people aged about 18 to 100 from under 25 US geographic areas. Using immunoSEQ multiplex PCR, the repertoire was profiled, and TCRdb retains in-frame clones only, with some absent. The repertoire holds roughly 250,000 clones, with about 88% as singletons. The germline V gene has CDR1 SNHLY and CDR2 FYNNEI. This CDR3 contains 17 residues. V was shortened by 2 bases and J by 0 bases, with 14 bases between the two germline ends. The V gene is TRBV2, the J gene TRBJ2-4; perhaps TRBD1 as D (5 bases). This sequence was found in a woman aged 50 to 65 who had recovered from COVID-19. The specimen was PBMCs or T cells enriched from blood (not recorded which). The CDR3 spells CASSESPGGAAKNIQYF. Here the CDR3 DNA reads TGTGCCAGCAGTGAATCACCCGGTGGGGCAGCCAAAAACATTCAGTACTTC.